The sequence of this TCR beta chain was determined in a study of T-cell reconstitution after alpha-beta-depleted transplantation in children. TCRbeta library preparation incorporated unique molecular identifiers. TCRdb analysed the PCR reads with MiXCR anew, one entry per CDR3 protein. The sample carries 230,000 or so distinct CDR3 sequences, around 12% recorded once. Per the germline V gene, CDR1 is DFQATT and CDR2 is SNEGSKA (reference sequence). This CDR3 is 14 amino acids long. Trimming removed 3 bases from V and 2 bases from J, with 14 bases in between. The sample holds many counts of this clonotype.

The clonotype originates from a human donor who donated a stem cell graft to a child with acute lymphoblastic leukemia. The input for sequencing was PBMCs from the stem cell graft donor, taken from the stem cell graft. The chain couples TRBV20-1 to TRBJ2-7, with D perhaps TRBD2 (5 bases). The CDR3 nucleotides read TGCAGTGCTAGGGAAAGCGGAAACACCTACGAGCAGTACTTC. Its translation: CSARESGNTYEQYF.